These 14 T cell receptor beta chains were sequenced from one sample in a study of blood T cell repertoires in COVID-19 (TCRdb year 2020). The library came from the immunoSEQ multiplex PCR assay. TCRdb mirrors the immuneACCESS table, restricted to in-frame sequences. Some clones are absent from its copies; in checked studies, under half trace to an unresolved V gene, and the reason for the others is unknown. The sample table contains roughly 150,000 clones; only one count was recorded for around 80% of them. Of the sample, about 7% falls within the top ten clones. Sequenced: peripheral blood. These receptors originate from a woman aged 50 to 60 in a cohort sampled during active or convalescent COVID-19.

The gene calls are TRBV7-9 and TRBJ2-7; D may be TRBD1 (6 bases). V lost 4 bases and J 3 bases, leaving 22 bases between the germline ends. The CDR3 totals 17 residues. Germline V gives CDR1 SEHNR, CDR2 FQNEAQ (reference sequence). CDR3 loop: CASSSPGQQTNHYEQYF. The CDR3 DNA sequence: TGTGCCAGCAGCTCTCCGGGACAACAGACGAATCACTACGAGCAGTACTTC.

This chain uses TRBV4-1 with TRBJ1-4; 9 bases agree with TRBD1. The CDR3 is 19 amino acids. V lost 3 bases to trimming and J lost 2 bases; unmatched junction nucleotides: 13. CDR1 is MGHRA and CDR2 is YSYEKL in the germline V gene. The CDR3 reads CASSHVGTGFLVTNEKLFF. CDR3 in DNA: TGCGCCAGCAGCCACGTCGGGACAGGGTTTTTAGTGACTAATGAAAAACTGTTTTTT.

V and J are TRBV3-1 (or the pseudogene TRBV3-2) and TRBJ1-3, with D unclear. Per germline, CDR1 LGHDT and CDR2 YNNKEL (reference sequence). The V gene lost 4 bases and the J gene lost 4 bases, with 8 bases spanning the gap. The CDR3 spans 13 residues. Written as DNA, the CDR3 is TGTGCCAGCAGCCCCGTGAGAGGAAACACCATATATTTT. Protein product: CASSPVRGNTIYF.

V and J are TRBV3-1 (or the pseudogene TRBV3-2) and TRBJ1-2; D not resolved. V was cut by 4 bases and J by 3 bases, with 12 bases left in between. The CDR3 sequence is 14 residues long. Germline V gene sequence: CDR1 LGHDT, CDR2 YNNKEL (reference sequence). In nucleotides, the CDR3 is TGTGCCAGCAGCCGGTCCGGGGTGTACTATGGCTACACCTTC. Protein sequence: CASSRSGVYYGYTF.

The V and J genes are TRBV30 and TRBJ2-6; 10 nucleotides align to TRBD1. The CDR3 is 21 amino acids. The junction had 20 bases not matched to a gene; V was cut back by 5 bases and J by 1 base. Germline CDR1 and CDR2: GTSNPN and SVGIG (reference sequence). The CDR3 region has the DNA TGTGCCTGGGGGGAGATTTACCGGGACAGGGGAATCGCTTCTGGGGCCAACGTCCTGACTTTC. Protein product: CAWGEIYRDRGIASGANVLTF.

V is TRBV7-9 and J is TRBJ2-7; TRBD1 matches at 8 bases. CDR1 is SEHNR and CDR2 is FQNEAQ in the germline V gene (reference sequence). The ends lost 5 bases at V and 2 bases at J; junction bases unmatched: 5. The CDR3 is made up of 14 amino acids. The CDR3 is CASSLGTGAYEQYF. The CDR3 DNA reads TGTGCCAGCAGCCTCGGGACAGGCGCCTACGAGCAGTACTTC. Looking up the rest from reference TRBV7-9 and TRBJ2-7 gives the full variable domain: DTGVSQNPRHKITKRGQNVTFRCDPISEHNRLYWYRQTLGQGPEFLTYFQNEAQLEKSRLLSDRFSAERPKGSFSTLEIQRTEQGDSAMYLCASSLGTGAYEQYFGPGTRLTVT.

CDR3 amino acids: CASSLQGARQPQHF. CDR3 DNA: TGTGCCAGTAGTCTACAGGGGGCACGGCAGCCCCAGCATTTT. This chain joins TRBV19 and TRBJ1-5; TRBD1 agrees at 9 bases. V dropped 5 bases and J dropped 7; count of bases not matched to a gene: 6. CDR1 and CDR2 (germline): LNHDA, SQIVND (reference sequence). The CDR3 totals 14 residues. Looking up the rest from reference TRBV19 and TRBJ1-5 gives the full variable domain: DGGITQSPKYLFRKEGQNVTLSCEQNLNHDAMYWYRQDPGQGLRLIYYSQIVNDFQKGDIAEGYSVSREKKESFPLTVTSAQKNPTAFYLCASSLQGARQPQHFGDGTRLSIL.

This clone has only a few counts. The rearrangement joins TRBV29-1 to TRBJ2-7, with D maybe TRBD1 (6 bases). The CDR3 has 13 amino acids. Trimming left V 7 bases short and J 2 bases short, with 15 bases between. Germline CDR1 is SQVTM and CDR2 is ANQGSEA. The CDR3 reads CSATEDRTYEQYF. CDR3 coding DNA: TGCAGCGCAACCGAGGACAGAACCTACGAGCAGTACTTC.

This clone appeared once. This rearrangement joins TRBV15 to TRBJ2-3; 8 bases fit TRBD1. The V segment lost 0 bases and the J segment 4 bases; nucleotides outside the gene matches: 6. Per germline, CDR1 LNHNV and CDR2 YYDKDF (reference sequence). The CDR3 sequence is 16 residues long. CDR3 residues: CATSRDRTGWSDTQYF. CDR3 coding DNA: TGTGCCACCAGCAGAGATAGGACAGGGTGGTCAGATACGCAGTATTTT.

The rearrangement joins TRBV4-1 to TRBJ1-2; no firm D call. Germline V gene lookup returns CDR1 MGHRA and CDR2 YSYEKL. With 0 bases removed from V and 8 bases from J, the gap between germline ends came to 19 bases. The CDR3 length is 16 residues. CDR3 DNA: TGCGCCAGCAGCCAAGACGGTTCTTACCGCCTCGCGGGCTACACCTTC. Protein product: CASSQDGSYRLAGYTF.

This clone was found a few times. CDR3 DNA: TGTGCCAGTAGTATCGGGGAACTACGCAACGCTGAGACCCAGTACTTC. Translated, it gives CASSIGELRNAETQYF. The chain uses TRBV19 and TRBJ2-5; TRBD2 is a possible D gene (5 bases). The V gene's germline CDR1 is LNHDA and CDR2 SQIVND (reference sequence). Trimming shortened V by 3 bases and J by 5 bases, and 19 bases separated the two germline ends. The CDR3 runs to 16 residues.

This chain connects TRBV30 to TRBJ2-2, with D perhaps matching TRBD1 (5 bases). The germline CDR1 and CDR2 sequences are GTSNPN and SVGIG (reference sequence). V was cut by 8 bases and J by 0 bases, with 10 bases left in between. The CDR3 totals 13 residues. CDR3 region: CARRVPNTGELFF. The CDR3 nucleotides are TGTGCCCGCAGGGTTCCGAACACCGGGGAGCTGTTTTTT.

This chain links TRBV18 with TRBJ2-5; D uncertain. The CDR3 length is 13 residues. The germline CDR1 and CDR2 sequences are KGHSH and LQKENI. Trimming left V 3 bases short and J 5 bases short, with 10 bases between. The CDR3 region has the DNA TGTGCCAGCTCACCCCAAAAGGAGGAGACCCAGTACTTC. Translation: CASSPQKEETQYF.

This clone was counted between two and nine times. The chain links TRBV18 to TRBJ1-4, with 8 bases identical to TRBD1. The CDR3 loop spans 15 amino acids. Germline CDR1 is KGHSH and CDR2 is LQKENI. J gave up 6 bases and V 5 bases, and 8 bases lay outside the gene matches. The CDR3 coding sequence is TGTGCCAGCTCATCGCAGACAGGGGAGGATGAAAAACTGTTTTTT. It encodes CASSSQTGEDEKLFF.